These 15 T cell receptor beta chains came from one sample sequenced in a study of blood T cells in healthy people across ages. The authors ran a second PCR of roughly 6 to 12 cycles using a sample-barcoded 5' primer and a J-beta primer mix. TCRdb re-derived calls from the 5' RACE reads in MiXCR, one entry per CDR3 protein. This table holds about 1,800,000 distinct CDR3 sequences, under 30% found once. The sequenced sample consisted of blood. These receptors all come from a woman under 40 in good health.

Here the CDR3 reads CASSESELNTQYF. The CDR3 nucleotides are TGCGCCAGCAGTGAGAGTGAACTAAATACGCAGTATTTT. The chain couples TRBV10-1 to TRBJ2-3, with no clear D. Deletions cut 2 bases from V and 7 bases from J, with 10 bases between. CDR3 length: 13 amino acids. Germline CDR1 WNHNN, CDR2 SYGVQD (reference sequence).

V gene TRBV6-6 combines with J gene TRBJ1-5, with TRBD1 matching 9 bases. Germline V gene sequence: CDR1 MNHNY, CDR2 SVGAGI (reference sequence). CDR3 size: 16 residues. V lost 6 bases and J lost 4; bases outside the gene matches: 10. CDR3 in DNA: TGTGCCAGCAGCCGTAAAACAGGGGGCTCGAATCAGCCCCAGCATTTT. Its protein product is CASSRKTGGSNQPQHF.

This clonotype was recorded once. One end of the junction is discordant with germline, which a read error may explain. The chain links TRBV12-3 or TRBV12-4 to TRBJ2-7; 9 bases line up with TRBD2. The DNA end lines up better with TRBJ2-1; the J call may be wrong. This CDR3 is built from 15 residues. The CDR3 spells CASSLASGTTYEQFF. In DNA, the CDR3 is TGTGCCAGCAGTCTAGCTAGCGGGACAACCTACGAGCAGTTCTTC.

The chain uses TRBV5-1 and TRBJ1-1, with 8 bases aligning to TRBD1. The CDR3 is made up of 15 amino acids. Germline CDR1 is SGHRS and CDR2 is YFSETQ. The J segment lost 4 bases and the V segment lost 0 bases, leaving 5 bases of the junction unmatched. Written as DNA, the CDR3 is TGCGCCAGCAGCTTGGGGACAGGGCCGGGCACTGAAGCTTTCTTT. Amino acid sequence: CASSLGTGPGTEAFF. The entire variable domain, with the rest obtained from reference TRBV5-1 and TRBJ1-1, is as follows: KAGVTQTPRYLIKTRGQQVTLSCSPISGHRSVSWYQQTPGQGLQFLFEYFSETQRNKGNFPGRFSGRQFSNSRSEMNVSTLELGDSALYLCASSLGTGPGTEAFFGQGTRLTVV.

This clonotype was observed many times. V gene TRBV7-9 combines with J gene TRBJ2-1; perhaps D is TRBD1 or TRBD2 (5 bases each). V was shortened by 4 bases and J by 5 bases, with 15 bases between the two germline ends. The CDR3 contains 15 residues. Germline loops: CDR1 SEHNR, CDR2 FQNEAQ (reference sequence). The CDR3 region has the DNA TGTGCCAGCAGCTCACCCGGGACGGGGAACAATGAGCAGTTCTTC. Protein sequence: CASSSPGTGNNEQFF.

In its sample, this clonotype was seen a few times. The chain employs TRBV12-3 or TRBV12-4 and TRBJ2-3; perhaps TRBD1 as D (7 bases). The CDR3 is made up of 16 amino acids. Trimming left V 10 bases short and J 3 bases short, with 23 bases between. CDR3 DNA: TGTGCCACGGCGACGTACGGGAGCAGGGGGACAGATACGCAGTATTTT. Residues: CATATYGSRGTDTQYF.

Turning to this clonotype: A read error may account for a junction end that differs from germline. The chain couples TRBV5-1 to TRBJ1-1, with D unclear. CDR1 is SGHRS and CDR2 is YFSETQ in the germline V gene. The length of the CDR3 is 13 residues. The CDR3 DNA is TGCGTCAGCAGCTTGAACATGAACACTGAAGCTTTCTTT. Its translation: CVSSLNMNTEAFF.

This clonotype was seen at least ten times. This sequence joins TRBV29-1 and TRBJ2-7; D might be TRBD1 or TRBD2, each matching 5 bases. V was clipped by 7 bases and J by 2 bases, with 18 bases between them. CDR3 length: 14 amino acids. Looked up from germline, CDR1 is SQVTM and CDR2 is ANQGSEA. The CDR3 DNA reads as TGCAGCGCCCTCCGGGACCGAAACGCCTACGAGCAGTACTTC. This translates into CSALRDRNAYEQYF.

At least ten counts were recorded for this clonotype. The J gene is TRBJ2-7, the V gene TRBV5-1; 10 bases align to TRBD2. The V segment lost 0 bases and the J segment 1 base; nucleotides outside the gene matches: 4. Germline lookup yields CDR1 SGHRS and CDR2 YFSETQ. The CDR3 is made up of 16 amino acids. In DNA, the CDR3 is TGCGCCAGCAGCTTGGACGGGACTAGCGCTTCCTACGAGCAGTACTTC. Protein product: CASSLDGTSASYEQYF.

The CDR3 protein is CASSLASFPVDTEAFF. Here the CDR3 DNA reads TGCGCCAGCAGCTTGGCTTCCTTCCCTGTGGACACTGAAGCTTTCTTT. V usage is TRBV5-1 and J usage is TRBJ1-1; D is unclear. Between the trimmed V and J ends, which lost 0 bases and 3 bases, there was a span of 15 bases. This CDR3 region has 16 residues. Per the germline V gene, CDR1 is SGHRS and CDR2 is YFSETQ.

This chain links TRBV12-3 or TRBV12-4 with TRBJ1-2; 8 nucleotides line up with TRBD1. Trimming at V came to 3 bases and at J to 1 base, leaving 13 bases not matched to a gene. The CDR3 has 18 residues. The CDR3 reads CASSLGDRGLRFNYGYTF. Written as DNA, the CDR3 is TGTGCCAGCAGTTTGGGAGACAGGGGATTACGATTTAACTATGGCTACACCTTC.

The gene calls are TRBV10-3 and TRBJ1-5; perhaps TRBD1 as D (6 bases). CDR3 length: 14 residues. Looked up from germline, CDR1 is ENHRY and CDR2 is SYGVKD. Trimming cost V 7 bases and J 0 bases, with 10 bases left between them. CDR3 sequence: CAIKGGYSNQPQHF. In DNA, the CDR3 is TGTGCCATCAAAGGGGGTTATAGCAATCAGCCCCAGCATTTT.

The rearrangement uses TRBV20-1 and TRBJ2-1; D is unresolved. Trimming took 6 bases from V and 5 from J, leaving 14 bases between them. This CDR3 is built from 13 residues. From germline, CDR1 is DFQATT and CDR2 SNEGSKA (reference sequence). In DNA form, the CDR3 reads TGCAGTGCCACCGAAATCCGGAACAATGAGCAGTTCTTC. It is translated as CSATEIRNNEQFF.

The V gene is TRBV29-1, the J gene TRBJ2-2; the match to TRBD1 covers 8 bases. Germline values: CDR1 SQVTM, CDR2 ANQGSEA. V shed 4 bases, J shed 5 bases, and the junction held 6 bases outside the gene matches. The CDR3 consists of 14 residues. CDR3 sequence: CSVGRGLGTGELFF. For the CDR3, the DNA is TGCAGCGTTGGCAGGGGGCTCGGTACCGGGGAGCTGTTTTTT.

This clonotype appeared a single time. This chain links TRBV2 with TRBJ2-5, with D perhaps TRBD2 (6 bases). With the DNA end fitting TRBJ2-7 better, the J assignment may be wrong. The CDR3 consists of 13 residues. The germline V gene has CDR1 SNHLY and CDR2 FYNNEI. CDR3 sequence reads: CASSVGGRAEQYF. In nucleotides, the CDR3 is TGTGCCAGCAGTGTGGGGGGTCGAGCCGAGCAGTACTTC.